The entry that follows covers one T cell receptor (beta chain) sequence. The antigen is unknown. These data belong to a study of CXCR3-negative and CXCR3-positive naive CD8 T cells. Germline CDR1 MNHEY, CDR2 SVGEGT. The CDR3 contains 14 residues. Triplicate sorts, over 250,000 cells apiece, were made for each CD8+ T cell subset. A CD45RO-CCR7+CD27+CD95- profile was what naive CD8+ T cells displayed. UMI-tagged TRB cDNA libraries were built via 5' RACE. TCRdb reprocessed the 5' RACE reads and reports one entry per CDR3 protein, with no DNA. In total, the table holds tens of thousands of distinct CDR3 sequences. General study results and limits: More hydrophobic TRB CDR3s were found in CXCR3-positive naive cells than in CXCR3-negative naive cells.

The V and J genes are TRBV6-2 or TRBV6-3 and TRBJ1-2. The sequenced sample consisted of naive CXCR3+ CD8+ T cells from blood. Subset specified: CD45RO-CCR7+CD27+CD95- naive CD8+ T cells expressing CXCR3 (TNR3+). The TCR originated in a human donor in good health. Some clones in this sample may be carry-over from other donors' samples. CDR3 residues: CASSYTDLTNGYTF.